These 17 T cell receptor beta chains originate from one sample sequenced in a study of blood T cell repertoires in COVID-19. Libraries were prepared by immunoSEQ multiplex PCR; TCRdb keeps only in-frame clonotypes and omits some of them. The sample lists roughly 340,000 clones, around 91% occurring once. Input material: PBMCs or T cells enriched from blood (not recorded which). Receptor source: a man younger than 30 who had recovered from COVID-19.

The V and J genes are TRBV7-9 and TRBJ2-7; possible D gene TRBD2, 5 bases. There are 14 residues in the CDR3. Germline assignment: CDR1 SEHNR and CDR2 FQNEAQ (reference sequence). Trimming took off 5 bases at V and 7 bases at J, with 18 bases between the two ends. This CDR3 is CASSPGWQHVEQYF. The CDR3 DNA reads as TGTGCCAGCAGCCCGGGGTGGCAGCATGTAGAGCAGTACTTC.

This clone was observed a handful of times. The chain employs TRBV6-4 and TRBJ2-1, with 7 bases matching TRBD2. The CDR3 sequence is 18 residues long. With 0 bases clipped from V and 4 bases from J, the junction kept 12 bases outside the gene matches. CDR1 is MRHNA and CDR2 is SNTAGT in the germline V gene. CDR3 loop: CASSDSGGSSRVYNEQFF. The CDR3 DNA sequence: TGTGCCAGCAGTGACTCAGGCGGGAGCAGTAGAGTTTACAATGAGCAGTTCTTC.

The chain recombines TRBV7-2 with TRBJ2-1, with D hard to call. The V and J ends lost 4 bases and 11 bases respectively, with 9 bases between them. The CDR3 is made up of 11 amino acids. CDR1 SGHTA and CDR2 FQGNSA come from the germline V gene. The CDR3 region has the DNA TGTGCCAGCAGCTGGGCCGATCAGCAGTTCTTC. Protein: CASSWADQQFF.

This chain connects TRBV7-7 to TRBJ2-2; 13 nucleotides agree with TRBD2. Germline-derived CDR1 and CDR2 are SSHAT and FNYEAQ (reference sequence). The CDR3 runs to 16 residues. The J segment lost 6 bases and the V segment lost 4 bases, leaving 5 bases of the junction unmatched. This chain's CDR3 is CASSSTSGRASGELFF. CDR3 coding DNA: TGTGCCAGCAGCTCCACTAGCGGGAGGGCCTCCGGGGAGCTGTTTTTT.

The V call is TRBV9, the J call TRBJ2-5, with D unresolved. Germline V gene sequence: CDR1 SGDLS, CDR2 YYNGEE. Trimming took off 6 bases at V and 1 base at J, with 13 bases between the two ends. This CDR3 has 14 residues. The CDR3 sequence is CASNQRGSQETQYF. The CDR3 nucleotides are TGTGCCAGCAACCAGCGAGGCTCCCAAGAGACCCAGTACTTC. The complete variable domain, with remaining parts taken from reference TRBV9 and TRBJ2-5, reads DSGVTQTPKHLITATGQRVTLRCSPRSGDLSVYWYQQSLDQGLQFLIQYYNGEERAKGNILERFSAQQFPDLHSELNLSSLELGDSALYFCASNQRGSQETQYFGPGTRLLVL.

This clone was detected only once. The rearrangement links TRBV5-1 to TRBJ2-7; no firm D call. The CDR3 totals 13 residues. Germline CDR1 SGHRS, CDR2 YFSETQ. Deletions cut 0 bases from V and 3 bases from J, with 7 bases between. CDR3 DNA: TGCGCCAGCAGCTTGGGGCAGTACTACGAGCAGTACTTC. Protein sequence: CASSLGQYYEQYF.

The chain carries TRBV19 and TRBJ2-1, with 7 bases fitting TRBD2. Germline CDR1 and CDR2: LNHDA and SQIVND (reference sequence). This CDR3 comprises 14 residues. V lost 4 bases, J lost 5 bases, and 5 bases stayed unmatched. This CDR3 reads CASSTSGRDNEQFF. The CDR3 coding sequence is TGTGCCAGTAGTACTAGCGGACGAGACAATGAGCAGTTCTTC.

V is TRBV2 and J is TRBJ1-5; D unresolved. This CDR3 contains 16 residues. The germline V gene has CDR1 SNHLY and CDR2 FYNNEI. V lost 1 base, J lost 0 bases, and 10 bases lay in between. The CDR3 DNA sequence: TGTGCCAGCAGTGAAGGGGCCGACTATAGCAATCAGCCCCAGCATTTT. This translates into CASSEGADYSNQPQHF.

The chain has TRBV5-1 and TRBJ2-7; 7 nucleotides line up with TRBD1. V lost 6 bases, J lost 3 bases, and 3 bases stayed unmatched. This CDR3 is built from 12 residues. Germline-derived CDR1 and CDR2 are SGHRS and YFSETQ. In nucleotides, the CDR3 is TGCGCCAGCACGGGACAGAACTACGAGCAGTACTTC. Amino acid sequence: CASTGQNYEQYF.

This rearrangement joins TRBV27 to TRBJ1-2; 9 nucleotides line up with TRBD1. The CDR3 is 15 residues long. Looked up from germline, CDR1 is MNHEY and CDR2 is SMNVEV (reference sequence). Trimming took 2 bases from V and 6 from J; bases not matched to a gene: 7. CDR3 nucleotide sequence: TGTGCCAGCAGTTTACTACAGACAGGGGGAGATGGCTACACCTTC. Translating it yields CASSLLQTGGDGYTF.

J is TRBJ1-6 and V is TRBV19; the match to TRBD1 covers 7 bases. The V gene's germline CDR1 is LNHDA and CDR2 SQIVND (reference sequence). The CDR3 sequence is 18 residues long. Trimming removed 3 bases from V and 0 bases from J; junction bases left unmatched: 8. CDR3 amino acids: CASSIRGTESSYNSPLHF. CDR3 DNA: TGTGCCAGTAGTATCAGGGGGACAGAAAGCTCCTATAATTCACCCCTCCACTTT.

The V call is TRBV7-3, the J call TRBJ2-6; D possibly corresponds to TRBD1 (6 bases). This CDR3 region has 17 residues. Germline CDR1 reads SGHTA; CDR2 reads FQGTGA. The V gene lost 5 bases and the J gene lost 0 bases, with 14 bases spanning the gap. The CDR3 DNA sequence: TGTGCCAGCAGCAACAGGGTCCTTAGCTCTGGGGCCAACGTCCTGACTTTC. Its translation is CASSNRVLSSGANVLTF.

V is TRBV3-1 (or the pseudogene TRBV3-2) and J is TRBJ1-4; D not certain. The V end lost 1 base, the J end lost 11 bases, and 5 bases lay between the germline ends. The CDR3 spans 11 residues. CDR1 and CDR2 from the germline V gene are LGHDT and YNNKEL (reference sequence). In DNA, the CDR3 is TGTGCCAGCAGCCAAGCAGGTAAACTGTTTTTT. Its translation: CASSQAGKLFF.

V usage is TRBV6-5 and J usage is TRBJ2-7, with D possibly TRBD2 on 6 matching bases. The CDR3 length is 15 residues. Germline CDR1 reads MNHEY; CDR2 reads SVGAGI. V lost 7 bases and J lost 0, with 16 bases in between. DNA for the CDR3: TGTGCCAGCACCCCGGGGGTATTCCCCTCCTACGAGCAGTACTTC. Amino acids: CASTPGVFPSYEQYF.

The chain recombines TRBV28 with TRBJ2-6; no clear D. Trimming removed 10 bases from V and 4 bases from J, with 14 bases in between. The CDR3 is 14 amino acids. Germline V gene data show CDR1 as MDHEN and CDR2 as SYDVKM. The chain's CDR3 is CATHRVAGANVLTF. CDR3 sequence (DNA): TGTGCCACCCACAGAGTGGCAGGGGCCAACGTCCTGACTTTC. The entire variable domain, with the rest obtained from reference TRBV28 and TRBJ2-6, is as follows: DVKVTQSSRYLVKRTGEKVFLECVQDMDHENMFWYRQDPGLGLRLIYFSYDVKMKEKGDIPEGYSVSREKKERFSLILESASTNQTSMYLCATHRVAGANVLTFGAGSRLTVL.

CDR3 DNA sequence: TGTGCCAGCAGTTTGGCTAGCGGGGCCTACGAGCAGTACTTC. Residues: CASSLASGAYEQYF. The chain links TRBV6-6 to TRBJ2-7; 9 bases fit TRBD2. Germline CDR1 is MNHNY and CDR2 is SVGAGI (reference sequence). This CDR3 spans 14 amino acids. V shed 4 bases, J shed 2 bases, and the junction held 3 bases outside the gene matches.

The CDR3 reads CASSSTRGSRGYTF. CDR3 DNA sequence: TGTGCCAGCAGCTCGACCCGGGGGTCGAGGGGCTACACCTTC. The rearrangement links TRBV7-2 to TRBJ1-2, with D possibly matching TRBD1 (5 bases). Germline V gene data show CDR1 as SGHTA and CDR2 as FQGNSA. This CDR3 has 14 amino acids. V lost 4 bases and J 8 bases, leaving 17 bases between the germline ends.